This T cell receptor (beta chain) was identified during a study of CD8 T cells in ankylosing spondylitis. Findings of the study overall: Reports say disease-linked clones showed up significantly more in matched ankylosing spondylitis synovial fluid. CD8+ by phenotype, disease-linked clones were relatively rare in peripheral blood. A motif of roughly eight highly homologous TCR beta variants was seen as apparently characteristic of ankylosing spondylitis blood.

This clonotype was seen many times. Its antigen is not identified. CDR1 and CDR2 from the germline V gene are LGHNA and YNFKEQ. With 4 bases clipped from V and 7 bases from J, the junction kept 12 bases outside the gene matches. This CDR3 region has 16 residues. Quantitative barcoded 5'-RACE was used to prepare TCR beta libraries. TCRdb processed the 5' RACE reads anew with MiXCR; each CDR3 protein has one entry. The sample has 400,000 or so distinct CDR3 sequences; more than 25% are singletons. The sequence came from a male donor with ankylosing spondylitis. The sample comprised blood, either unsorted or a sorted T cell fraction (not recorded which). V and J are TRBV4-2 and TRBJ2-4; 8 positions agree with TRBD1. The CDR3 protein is CASSLRQGASENIQYF. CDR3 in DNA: TGTGCCAGCAGCCTGCGCCAGGGGGCATCAGAGAACATTCAGTACTTC.